Detailed here is one TCR beta chain. Its cognate antigen is unknown. V was trimmed by 0 bases and J by 0 bases, leaving 9 bases between them. The CDR3 has 16 amino acids. Germline CDR1 and CDR2: LNHNV and YYDKDF (reference sequence). This sample stems from a study of OX40 agonist ivuxolimab in advanced cancers. Sequencing used immunoSEQ multiplex PCR; TCRdb keeps in-frame clones, though not all of them. The table lists 60,000 to 65,000 clones, approximately 89% of them singletons. Notes on the study in general: With doses of 0.1 to 3.0 mg/kg, CD4+ and CD8+ blood T cells had undergone clonal expansion by week 6. Relative to CD4+ cells, CD8+ T cells on average had more expanded clones.

V is TRBV15 and J is TRBJ2-1; D call uncertain. This clonotype was obtained from an adult with an advanced solid tumor such as melanoma, head and neck, liver or kidney cancer. The specimen was CD4+ or CD8+ T cells sorted from blood, collected in a trial of the OX40 agonist ivuxolimab. The DNA of the CDR3 is TGTGCCACCAGCAGAGACCGGAGTAGCTCCTACAATGAGCAGTTCTTC. It codes for CATSRDRSSSYNEQFF.